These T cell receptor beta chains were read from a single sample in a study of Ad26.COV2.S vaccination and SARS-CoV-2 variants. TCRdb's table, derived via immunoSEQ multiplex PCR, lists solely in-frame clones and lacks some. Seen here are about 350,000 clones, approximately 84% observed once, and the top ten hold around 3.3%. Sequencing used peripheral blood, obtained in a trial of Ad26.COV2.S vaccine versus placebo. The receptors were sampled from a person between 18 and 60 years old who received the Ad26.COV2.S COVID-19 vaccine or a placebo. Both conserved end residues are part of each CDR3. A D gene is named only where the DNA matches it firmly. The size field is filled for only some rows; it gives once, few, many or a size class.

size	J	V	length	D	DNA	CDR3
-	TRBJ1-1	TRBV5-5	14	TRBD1	TGTGCCAGCAGCCGGAGGACAGGGTGGACTGAAGCTTTCTTT	CASSRRTGWTEAFF
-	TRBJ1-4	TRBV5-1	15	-	TGCGCCAGCAGCTTGGTTTCGGGGGACAATGAAAAACTGTTTTTT	CASSLVSGDNEKLFF
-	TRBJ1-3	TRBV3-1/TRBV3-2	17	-	TGTGCCAGCAGCCCAGCCCCCACAGGTTTCTCTGGAAACACCATATATTTT	CASSPAPTGFSGNTIYF
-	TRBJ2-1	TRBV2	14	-	TGTGCCAGCACCGAAACGACGTTCGACAATGAGCAGTTCTTC	CASTETTFDNEQFF
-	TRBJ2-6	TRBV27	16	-	TGTGCCAGCAGTAACAGACATGTTTCGGGGGCCAACGTCCTGACTTTC	CASSNRHVSGANVLTF
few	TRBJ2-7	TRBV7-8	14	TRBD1	TGTGCCAGCAGCTTAAGACAGGGACCCTACGAGCAGTACTTC	CASSLRQGPYEQYF
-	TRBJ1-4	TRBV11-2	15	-	TGTGCCAGCAGCTCAGTCAGGGTTTCTAATGAAAAACTGTTTTTT	CASSSVRVSNEKLFF
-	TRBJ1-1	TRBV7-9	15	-	TGTGCCAGCAGCTTAGTCGCGGGCCGATACACTGAAGCTTTCTTT	CASSLVAGRYTEAFF
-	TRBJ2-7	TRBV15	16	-	TGTGCCACCAGCCCCCTGTCCACCCAGAGCTCCTACGAGCAGTACTTC	CATSPLSTQSSYEQYF
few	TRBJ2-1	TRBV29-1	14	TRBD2	TGCAGCGCCGGGACTAGCGGGAGTTACAATGAGCAGTTCTTC	CSAGTSGSYNEQFF
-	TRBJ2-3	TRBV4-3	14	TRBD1	TGCGCCAGCAGCCCTGGACAGGGTACAGATACGCAGTATTTT	CASSPGQGTDTQYF
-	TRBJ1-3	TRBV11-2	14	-	TGTGCCAGCACCGGCGGTCTCTCTGGAAACACCATATATTTT	CASTGGLSGNTIYF
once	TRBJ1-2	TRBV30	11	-	TGTGCCTGGAGCCCAAGGGAGGGCTACACCTTC	CAWSPREGYTF
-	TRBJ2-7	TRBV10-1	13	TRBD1	TGCGCCAGCAGTCAGGGGGCGCAAGGCGAGCAGTACTTC	CASSQGAQGEQYF
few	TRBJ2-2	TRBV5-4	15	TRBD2	TGTGCCAGCAGCCCCCCTAGGGGAGGGGCCGGGGAGCTGTTTTTT	CASSPPRGGAGELFF
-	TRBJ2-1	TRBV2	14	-	TGTGCCAGCAGTGAAATTTTTTCCTACAATGAGCAGTTCTTC	CASSEIFSYNEQFF
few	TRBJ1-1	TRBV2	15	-	TGTGCCAGCCGAGACAGGAGCAACATGAACACTGAAGCTTTCTTT	CASRDRSNMNTEAFF
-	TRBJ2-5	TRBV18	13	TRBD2	TGTGCCAGCAAACCTCCTAGCGGAGAGACCCAGTACTTC	CASKPPSGETQYF
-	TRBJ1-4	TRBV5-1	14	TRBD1	TGCGCCAGCAGCCAAGGGACAGCCCCTGAAAAACTGTTTTTT	CASSQGTAPEKLFF
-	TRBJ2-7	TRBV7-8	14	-	TGTGCCAGCAGCTTAGGGGGGGCCTCCTACGAGCAGTACTTC	CASSLGGASYEQYF
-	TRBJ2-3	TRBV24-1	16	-	TGTGCCACCAGTGATATAAGGGGATCTTTCACAGATACGCAGTATTTT	CATSDIRGSFTDTQYF
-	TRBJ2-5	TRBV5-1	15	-	TGCGCCAGCAGCTGGACGCCCGGGACCGTTGAGACCCAGTACTTC	CASSWTPGTVETQYF
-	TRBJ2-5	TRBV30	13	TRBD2	TGTGCCTGGATACTAGCGGGGGGGGAGACCCAGTACTTC	CAWILAGGETQYF
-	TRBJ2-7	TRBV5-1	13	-	TGCGCCAGCAGCTTGGCTGGCGGGTTCGAGCAGTACTTC	CASSLAGGFEQYF
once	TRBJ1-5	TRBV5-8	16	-	TGTGCCAGCAGCCCAACAGTTTGGGGTCTCGTTCAGCCCCAGCATTTT	CASSPTVWGLVQPQHF
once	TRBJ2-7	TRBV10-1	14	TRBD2	TGCGCCAGCAGTGAGGGACTAGCGGGTTACGAGCAGTACTTC	CASSEGLAGYEQYF
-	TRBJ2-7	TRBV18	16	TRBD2	TGTGCCAGCTCACCGCTAACTAGCGGGGGCTCCTACGAGCAGTACTTC	CASSPLTSGGSYEQYF
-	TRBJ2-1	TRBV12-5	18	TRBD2	TGTGCTAGTGGTTTGGTACAGGTAGCGGGGGGCCCACCCAATGAGCAGTTCTTC	CASGLVQVAGGPPNEQFF
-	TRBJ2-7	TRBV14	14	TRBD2	TGTGCCAGCAGCCATTGGGGGGGACTTTACGAGCAGTACTTC	CASSHWGGLYEQYF
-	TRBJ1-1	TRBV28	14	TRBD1	TGTGCCAGCAGTTTGACAGGGTTGAACACTGAAGCTTTCTTT	CASSLTGLNTEAFF
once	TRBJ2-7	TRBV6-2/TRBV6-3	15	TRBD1	TGTGCCAGCAGTCCACAGGGGGCCTGGTACTCAGAGCAGTACTTC	CASSPQGAWYSEQYF
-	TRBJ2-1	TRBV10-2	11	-	TGCGCCAGTCGCCTCGGGGGTGAGCAGTTCTTC	CASRLGGEQFF
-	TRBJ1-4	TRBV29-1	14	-	TGCAGCGCCGTGAAGGGGGTAGCACGGGAAAAACTGTTTTTT	CSAVKGVAREKLFF
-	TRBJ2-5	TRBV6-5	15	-	TGTGCCAGCAGTTTGGGCAGTGGGGTAGGGGAGACCCAGTACTTC	CASSLGSGVGETQYF
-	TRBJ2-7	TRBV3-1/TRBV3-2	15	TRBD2	TGTGCCAGCAGCCACCTACGGGGGGGCTCCTACGAGCAGTACTTC	CASSHLRGGSYEQYF
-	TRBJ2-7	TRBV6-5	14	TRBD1	TGTGCCAGCACCCCGGACAGGACCTCCTACGAGCAGTACTTC	CASTPDRTSYEQYF